One and the same sample provided the 31 T cell receptor beta chains below, sequenced in a study of blood T cell repertoires in COVID-19. Method: immunoSEQ multiplex PCR; TCRdb's copy keeps in-frame clones and lacks some. Of 150,000 or so clones listed, more than 75% were seen once; the top ten hold about 2%. The sample comprised peripheral blood. The receptor set was obtained from a man aged 18 to 30 with acute or convalescent COVID-19.

The chain carries TRBV5-1 and TRBJ2-1; TRBD2 is a possible D gene (5 bases). The CDR3 runs to 15 residues. The V gene's germline CDR1 is SGHRS and CDR2 YFSETQ. The V gene lost 1 base and the J gene lost 3 bases, with 11 bases spanning the gap. The CDR3 DNA reads as TGCGCCAGCAGCTTGTCAGGACTCAGCTACAATGAGCAGTTCTTC. This translates into CASSLSGLSYNEQFF. Together with reference TRBV5-1 and TRBJ2-1, the CDR3 gives the full variable domain: KAGVTQTPRYLIKTRGQQVTLSCSPISGHRSVSWYQQTPGQGLQFLFEYFSETQRNKGNFPGRFSGRQFSNSRSEMNVSTLELGDSALYLCASSLSGLSYNEQFFGPGTRLTVL.

The rearrangement uses TRBV27 and TRBJ1-1; 9 nucleotides agree with TRBD1. The ends lost 5 bases at V and 7 bases at J; junction bases unmatched: 8. The CDR3 runs to 14 residues. Per germline, CDR1 MNHEY and CDR2 SMNVEV (reference sequence). The CDR3 reads CASSAGTGFGEAFF. CDR3 bases: TGTGCCAGCAGTGCCGGGACAGGGTTTGGTGAAGCTTTCTTT.

In its sample, this clone was seen a few times. This chain connects TRBV27 to TRBJ1-2; perhaps TRBD1 as D (5 bases). The CDR3 is made up of 13 amino acids. CDR1 and CDR2 from the germline V gene are MNHEY and SMNVEV (reference sequence). V lost 8 bases to trimming and J lost 2 bases, with 12 bases between them. The CDR3 region has the DNA TGTGCCAGCTCGGGGGGACCGAACTATGGCTACACCTTC. Amino acid sequence: CASSGGPNYGYTF.

This clone was recorded once. This chain uses TRBV18 with TRBJ1-4; 9 bases are shared with TRBD1. The CDR3 extends over 15 amino acids. In germline, CDR1 is KGHSH, CDR2 LQKENI. The trim removed 4 bases at V and 8 bases at J, leaving 8 bases unmatched. This chain's CDR3 is CASSQNRGRGEKLFF. CDR3 bases: TGTGCCAGCTCACAAAACAGGGGGCGAGGAGAAAAACTGTTTTTT.

The J gene is TRBJ1-4, the V gene TRBV20-1; D perhaps matches TRBD1 (5 bases). Trimming shortened V by 5 bases and J by 8 bases, and 9 bases separated the two germline ends. The CDR3 extends over 11 amino acids. Germline CDR1 and CDR2: DFQATT and SNEGSKA (reference sequence). The CDR3 DNA follows: TGCAGTGCTTGGGGGGAGGAAAAACTGTTTTTT. As protein: CSAWGEEKLFF.

This clone was counted ten times or more. The chain has TRBV27 and TRBJ1-1; 7 bases are shared with TRBD1. This CDR3 is built from 15 residues. Looked up from germline, CDR1 is MNHEY and CDR2 is SMNVEV (reference sequence). J gave up 4 bases and V 5 bases, and 10 bases lay outside the gene matches. CDR3 loop: CASSLIGGVPTEAFF. CDR3 sequence (DNA): TGTGCCAGCAGTCTCATAGGGGGCGTCCCCACTGAAGCTTTCTTT.

This chain uses TRBV27 with TRBJ2-7, with a weak D call TRBD1 (6 bases). The CDR3 extends over 14 amino acids. In germline, CDR1 is MNHEY, CDR2 SMNVEV (reference sequence). With 3 bases removed from V and 1 base from J, the gap between germline ends came to 10 bases. The CDR3 nucleotides are TGTGCCAGCAGTTTTCACAGGGATTCCTACGAGCAGTACTTC. It translates to CASSFHRDSYEQYF.

The chain couples TRBV6-5 to TRBJ1-1; unclear D gene. Germline V gene sequence: CDR1 MNHEY, CDR2 SVGAGI. Between the trimmed V and J ends, which lost 2 bases and 3 bases, there was a span of 16 bases. This CDR3 contains 16 residues. The CDR3 reads CASSYRLVRGYTEAFF. The CDR3 coding sequence is TGTGCCAGCAGTTACCGCCTTGTGAGAGGCTACACTGAAGCTTTCTTT.

This sequence joins TRBV6-5 and TRBJ2-7; 7 nucleotides agree with TRBD1. V shed 5 bases and J 5 bases; nucleotides not matched to a gene: 12. This CDR3 has 15 amino acids. Germline V lookup: CDR1 MNHEY, CDR2 SVGAGI. The CDR3 region is CASSTLRQGRNEQYF. The DNA of the CDR3 is TGTGCCAGCAGTACCCTTCGACAGGGCCGGAACGAGCAGTACTTC.

Of note for this clone: This same CDR3 is encoded by further DNA sequences in the sample. The chain couples TRBV5-1 to TRBJ1-2; 8 bases are shared with TRBD1. The CDR3 has 14 amino acids. Germline V gene data show CDR1 as SGHRS and CDR2 as YFSETQ. V lost 0 bases to trimming and J lost 4 bases; unmatched junction nucleotides: 2. CDR3 in DNA: TGCGCCAGCAGCTTGGGTCAGGGGGCCTATGGCTACACCTTC. Residues: CASSLGQGAYGYTF.

The chain links TRBV18 to TRBJ1-6, with D hard to call. CDR1 and CDR2 (germline): KGHSH, LQKENI. V was clipped by 2 bases and J by 9 bases, with 11 bases between them. The CDR3 runs 14 residues. The CDR3 here is CASSPEGVGSPLHF. Here the CDR3 DNA reads TGTGCCAGCTCACCAGAGGGCGTGGGTTCACCCCTCCACTTT.

The chain couples TRBV27 to TRBJ1-2, with D maybe TRBD1 (6 bases). The CDR3 is 15 residues long. Per the germline V gene, CDR1 is MNHEY and CDR2 is SMNVEV (reference sequence). V lost 5 bases and J lost 7, with 20 bases in between. CDR3 DNA: TGTGCCAGCAGTGTTGGGACATTATCTCCCAGTGGCTACACCTTC. Protein sequence: CASSVGTLSPSGYTF.

This chain joins TRBV5-1 and TRBJ2-1, with TRBD2 matching over 7 bases. Germline-derived CDR1 and CDR2 are SGHRS and YFSETQ. V dropped 2 bases and J dropped 3; count of bases not matched to a gene: 5. The CDR3 contains 15 residues. The CDR3 region is CASSFTSGVYNEQFF. Here the CDR3 DNA reads TGCGCCAGCAGCTTTACAAGCGGGGTCTACAATGAGCAGTTCTTC.

V gene TRBV19 combines with J gene TRBJ1-5, with TRBD1 as a possible D gene (5 bases). From germline, CDR1 is LNHDA and CDR2 SQIVND (reference sequence). The CDR3 runs to 16 residues. Deletions cut 3 bases from V and 7 bases from J, with 19 bases between. The CDR3 region is CASSMSSRGRSQPQHF. CDR3 in DNA: TGTGCCAGTAGTATGAGCAGTAGGGGAAGATCCCAGCCCCAGCATTTT.

The chain carries TRBV30 and TRBJ1-6; 9 bases agree with TRBD1. Germline V lookup: CDR1 GTSNPN, CDR2 SVGIG (reference sequence). J was trimmed by 10 bases and V by 5 bases; bases with no gene match: 6. The CDR3 is 13 amino acids. CDR3 residues: CAWSGTGTSPLHF. The CDR3 DNA reads TGTGCCTGGTCCGGGACAGGGACCTCACCCCTCCACTTT.

This rearrangement joins TRBV3-1 (or the pseudogene TRBV3-2) to TRBJ1-3, with D possibly being TRBD1 (5 bases). The CDR3 spans 15 residues. The germline gives CDR1 LGHDT, CDR2 YNNKEL (reference sequence). Between the trimmed V and J ends, which lost 3 bases and 8 bases, there was a span of 17 bases. CDR3 coding DNA: TGTGCCAGCAGCCAGGGTACGACAGCTGGGGACACCATATATTTT. Encoded protein: CASSQGTTAGDTIYF.

J is TRBJ1-3 and V is TRBV19; D remains ambiguous. Germline V CDR1 and CDR2: LNHDA, SQIVND (reference sequence). V lost 4 bases, J lost 0 bases, and 13 bases lay in between. The CDR3 sequence is 16 residues long. The CDR3 region is CASSTRTGGSGNTIYF. In nucleotides, the CDR3 is TGTGCCAGTAGTACGCGGACCGGAGGCTCTGGAAACACCATATATTTT.

The rearrangement uses TRBV19 and TRBJ1-1, with D maybe TRBD1 (5 bases). The V gene lost 2 bases and the J gene lost 2 bases, with 9 bases spanning the gap. Germline assignment: CDR1 LNHDA and CDR2 SQIVND (reference sequence). The CDR3 length is 14 residues. The CDR3 nucleotides read TGTGCCAGTAGTATAATATGGGGCAACACTGAAGCTTTCTTT. Translation gives CASSIIWGNTEAFF.

This rearrangement joins TRBV6-5 to TRBJ2-5, with TRBD2 matching over 10 bases. This CDR3 has 14 amino acids. Germline CDR1 reads MNHEY; CDR2 reads SVGAGI. Trimming cost V 6 bases and J 7 bases; bases outside gene matches: 8. CDR3 bases: TGTGCCAGCAGCCGACTAGCGGGCTCGAGGACCCAGTACTTC. Translated, it gives CASSRLAGSRTQYF.

The rearrangement uses TRBV25-1 and TRBJ1-2; the D is unclear. This CDR3 has 16 residues. V was clipped by 1 base and J by 7 bases, with 19 bases between them. Looked up from germline, CDR1 is MGHDK and CDR2 is SYGVNS. The CDR3 nucleotides are TGTGCCAGCAGTGAATTTCTCAGCGACCCAGTGGGTGGCTACACCTTC. It yields the protein CASSEFLSDPVGGYTF.

The CDR3 DNA sequence: TGTGCCAGCAGTCAACAGGGATATAGCAATCAGCCCCAGCATTTT. Protein: CASSQQGYSNQPQHF. This chain links TRBV6-5 with TRBJ1-5; D is perhaps TRBD1 (6 bases). V was pared by 5 bases and J by 0 bases, with 11 bases between. The CDR3 runs 15 residues. Germline-derived CDR1 and CDR2 are MNHEY and SVGAGI.

Written as DNA, the CDR3 is TGTGCCAGCAGCTTAGAGGGTACAGGGGGCTTCAATCAGCCCCAGCATTTT. Protein: CASSLEGTGGFNQPQHF. This rearrangement joins TRBV7-8 to TRBJ1-5; 9 bases align to TRBD1. Trimming took 1 base from V and 3 from J; bases not matched to a gene: 7. Germline loops: CDR1 SGHVS, CDR2 FQNEAQ. The CDR3 runs 17 residues.

Regarding this clone: At one end, the junction sequence differs from germline, possibly due to a read error. The chain employs TRBV30 and TRBJ2-4, with D possibly matching TRBD1 (6 bases). The V gene's germline CDR1 is GTSNPN and CDR2 SVGIG (reference sequence). The CDR3 has 12 residues. Written as DNA, the CDR3 is TGTGCCTGGAGTGTATCAGGGCCCGACAGGACCTTC. Translating it yields CAWSVSGPDRTF.

The chain is built from TRBV19 and TRBJ1-1, with 7 bases matching TRBD1. V was pared by 4 bases and J by 5 bases, with 10 bases of the junction left unmatched. This CDR3 is built from 15 residues. Germline values: CDR1 LNHDA, CDR2 SQIVND (reference sequence). The CDR3 is CASSNPAGTETEAFF. Here the CDR3 DNA reads TGTGCCAGTAGTAACCCCGCCGGGACAGAGACTGAAGCTTTCTTT. Full variable domain (rest looked up from reference TRBV19 and TRBJ1-1): DGGITQSPKYLFRKEGQNVTLSCEQNLNHDAMYWYRQDPGQGLRLIYYSQIVNDFQKGDIAEGYSVSREKKESFPLTVTSAQKNPTAFYLCASSNPAGTETEAFFGQGTRLTVV.

The chain has TRBV27 and TRBJ2-7; weak D call: TRBD1 (5 bases). Germline lookup yields CDR1 MNHEY and CDR2 SMNVEV (reference sequence). This CDR3 spans 14 amino acids. V lost 5 bases and J 4 bases, leaving 15 bases between the germline ends. The CDR3 is CASSPDRYAYEQYF. DNA for the CDR3: TGTGCCAGCAGTCCTGACAGATACGCTTACGAGCAGTACTTC.

A remark on this clone: Other DNA variants within this sample encode the same CDR3. The chain recombines TRBV7-8 with TRBJ2-2, with D tentatively TRBD2 (5 bases). The V and J ends lost 0 bases and 7 bases respectively, with 6 bases between them. The CDR3 is 13 amino acids. Germline V gene data show CDR1 as SGHVS and CDR2 as FQNEAQ. DNA for the CDR3: TGTGCCAGCAGCTTAGCTCGGGGCGGGGAGCTGTTTTTT. Its translation is CASSLARGGELFF. The full variable domain, in which reference TRBV7-8 and TRBJ2-2 provide the parts outside the CDR3, is GAGVSQSPRYKVAKRGQDVALRCDPISGHVSLFWYQQALGQGPEFLTYFQNEAQLDKSGLPSDRFFAERPEGSVSTLKIQRTQQEDSAVYLCASSLARGGELFFGEGSRLTVL.

The rearrangement uses TRBV5-1 and TRBJ2-5, with TRBD1 matching 7 bases. Germline-derived CDR1 and CDR2 are SGHRS and YFSETQ. The CDR3 has 13 residues. J lost 3 bases, V lost 2 bases, and 1 base had no gene match. The CDR3 spells CASSLGTEETQYF. The CDR3 DNA is TGCGCCAGCAGCTTAGGGACAGAAGAGACCCAGTACTTC.

The CDR3 sequence: CASSETQGNTEAFF. The CDR3 DNA sequence: TGCGCCAGCAGCGAAACCCAGGGGAACACTGAAGCTTTCTTT. The V gene is TRBV5-1, the J gene TRBJ1-1; tentative D call: TRBD1 (5 bases). V gave up 4 bases and J gave up 1 base, with 11 bases separating them. Germline CDR1 SGHRS, CDR2 YFSETQ. This CDR3 contains 14 residues.

CDR3 bases: TGCGCCAGCAGCTTGAGGGTTCCCGGGGGTAGCTCCTACAATGAGCAGTTCTTC. Translation: CASSLRVPGGSSYNEQFF. J is TRBJ2-1 and V is TRBV5-1; D perhaps matches TRBD2 (6 bases). Between the trimmed V and J ends, which lost 1 base and 0 bases, there was a span of 17 bases. In germline, CDR1 is SGHRS, CDR2 YFSETQ. The CDR3 contains 18 residues. Full variable domain (missing parts from reference TRBV5-1 and TRBJ2-1): KAGVTQTPRYLIKTRGQQVTLSCSPISGHRSVSWYQQTPGQGLQFLFEYFSETQRNKGNFPGRFSGRQFSNSRSEMNVSTLELGDSALYLCASSLRVPGGSSYNEQFFGPGTRLTVL.

The rearrangement links TRBV7-9 to TRBJ2-1; 8 bases fit TRBD1. CDR1 SEHNR and CDR2 FQNEAQ come from the germline V gene (reference sequence). V was pared by 4 bases and J by 8 bases, with 7 bases of the junction left unmatched. CDR3 length: 14 amino acids. In DNA form, the CDR3 reads TGTGCCAGCAGCTCGCCCCCGACAGGGGATGAGCAGTTCTTC. Translation: CASSSPPTGDEQFF.

This chain uses TRBV7-9 with TRBJ1-4; D perhaps matches TRBD1 (5 bases). There are 17 residues in the CDR3. Germline values: CDR1 SEHNR, CDR2 FQNEAQ (reference sequence). Between the trimmed V and J ends, which lost 2 bases and 0 bases, there was a span of 13 bases. The CDR3 sequence: CASSLRGPVPTNEKLFF. The CDR3 nucleotides read TGTGCCAGCAGCTTAAGGGGTCCGGTTCCAACTAATGAAAAACTGTTTTTT.